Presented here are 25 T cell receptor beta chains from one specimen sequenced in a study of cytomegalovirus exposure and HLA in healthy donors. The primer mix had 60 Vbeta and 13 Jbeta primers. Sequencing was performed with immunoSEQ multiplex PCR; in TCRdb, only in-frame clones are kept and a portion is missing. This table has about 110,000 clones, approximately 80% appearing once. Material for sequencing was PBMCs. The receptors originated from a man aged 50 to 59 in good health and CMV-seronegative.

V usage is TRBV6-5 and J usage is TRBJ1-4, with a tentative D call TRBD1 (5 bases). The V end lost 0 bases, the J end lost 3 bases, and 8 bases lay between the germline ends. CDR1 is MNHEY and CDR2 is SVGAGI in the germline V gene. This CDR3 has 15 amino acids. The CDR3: CASSYSGGPNEKLFF. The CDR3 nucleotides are TGTGCCAGCAGTTACTCGGGGGGACCTAATGAAAAACTGTTTTTT.

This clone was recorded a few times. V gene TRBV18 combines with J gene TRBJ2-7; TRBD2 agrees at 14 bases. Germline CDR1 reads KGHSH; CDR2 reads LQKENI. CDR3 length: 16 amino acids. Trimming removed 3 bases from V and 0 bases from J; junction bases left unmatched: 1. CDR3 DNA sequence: TGTGCCAGCTCACCGACTAGCGGGGGGGCCTCCTACGAGCAGTACGTC. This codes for CASSPTSGGASYEQYV.

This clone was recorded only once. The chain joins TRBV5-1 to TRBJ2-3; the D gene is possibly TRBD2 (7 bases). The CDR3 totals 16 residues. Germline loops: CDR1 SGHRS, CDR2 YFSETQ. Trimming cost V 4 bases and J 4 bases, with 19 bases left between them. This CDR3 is CASSGEAGAGSDTQYF. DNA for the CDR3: TGCGCCAGCAGCGGGGAGGCGGGGGCCGGGTCAGATACGCAGTATTTT.

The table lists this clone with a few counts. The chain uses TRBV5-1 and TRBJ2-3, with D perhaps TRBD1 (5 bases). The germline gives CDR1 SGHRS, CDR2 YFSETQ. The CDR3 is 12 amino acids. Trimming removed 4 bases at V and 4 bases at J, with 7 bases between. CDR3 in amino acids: CASSQQADTQYF. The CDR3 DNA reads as TGCGCCAGCAGCCAACAGGCAGATACGCAGTATTTT.

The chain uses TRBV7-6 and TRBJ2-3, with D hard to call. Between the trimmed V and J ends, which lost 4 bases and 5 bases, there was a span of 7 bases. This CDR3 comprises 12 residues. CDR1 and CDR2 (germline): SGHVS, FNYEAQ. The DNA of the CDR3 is TGTGCCAGCAGCTCTCCGAGAGATACGCAGTATTTT. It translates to CASSSPRDTQYF.

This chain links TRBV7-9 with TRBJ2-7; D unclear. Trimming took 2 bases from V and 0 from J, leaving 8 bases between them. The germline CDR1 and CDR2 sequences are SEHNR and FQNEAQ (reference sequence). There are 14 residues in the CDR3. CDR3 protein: CASSLTSSSYEQYV. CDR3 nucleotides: TGTGCCAGCAGCTTAACCAGTAGCTCCTACGAGCAGTACGTC.

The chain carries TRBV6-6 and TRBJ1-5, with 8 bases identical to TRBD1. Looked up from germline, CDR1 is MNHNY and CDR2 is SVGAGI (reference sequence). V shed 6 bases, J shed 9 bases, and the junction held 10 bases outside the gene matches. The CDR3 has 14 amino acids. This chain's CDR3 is CASRTGAQGRPQHF. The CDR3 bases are TGTGCCAGCAGGACAGGGGCCCAGGGGCGGCCCCAGCATTTT.

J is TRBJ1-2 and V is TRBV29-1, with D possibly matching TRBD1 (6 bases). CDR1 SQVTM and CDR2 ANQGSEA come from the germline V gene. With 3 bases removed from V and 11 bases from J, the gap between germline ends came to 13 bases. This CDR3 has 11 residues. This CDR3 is CSVEQQGGYTF. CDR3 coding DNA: TGCAGCGTTGAGCAACAGGGTGGTTACACCTTC.

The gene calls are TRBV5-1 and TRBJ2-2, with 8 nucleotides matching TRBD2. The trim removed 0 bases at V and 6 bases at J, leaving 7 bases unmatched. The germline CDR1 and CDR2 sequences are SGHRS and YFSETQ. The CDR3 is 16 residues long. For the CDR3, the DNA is TGCGCCAGCAGCTTGGAGGGCGGGGGGCCGCCCGGGGAGCTGTTTTTT. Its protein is CASSLEGGGPPGELFF. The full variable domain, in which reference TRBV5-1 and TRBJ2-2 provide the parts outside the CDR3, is KAGVTQTPRYLIKTRGQQVTLSCSPISGHRSVSWYQQTPGQGLQFLFEYFSETQRNKGNFPGRFSGRQFSNSRSEMNVSTLELGDSALYLCASSLEGGGPPGELFFGEGSRLTVL.

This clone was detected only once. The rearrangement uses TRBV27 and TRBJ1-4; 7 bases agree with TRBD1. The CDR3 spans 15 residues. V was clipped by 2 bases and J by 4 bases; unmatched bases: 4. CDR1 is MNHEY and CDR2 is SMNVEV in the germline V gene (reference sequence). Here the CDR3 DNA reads TGTGCCAGCAGTTTAACCCGGGACAGTAATGAAAAACTGTTTTTT. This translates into CASSLTRDSNEKLFF.

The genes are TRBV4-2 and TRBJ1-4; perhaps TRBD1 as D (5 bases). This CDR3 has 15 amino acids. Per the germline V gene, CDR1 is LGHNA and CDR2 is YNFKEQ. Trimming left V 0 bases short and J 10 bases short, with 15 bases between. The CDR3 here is CASSQDLSGKGKLFF. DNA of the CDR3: TGTGCCAGCAGCCAAGATTTGTCAGGGAAGGGAAAACTGTTTTTT.

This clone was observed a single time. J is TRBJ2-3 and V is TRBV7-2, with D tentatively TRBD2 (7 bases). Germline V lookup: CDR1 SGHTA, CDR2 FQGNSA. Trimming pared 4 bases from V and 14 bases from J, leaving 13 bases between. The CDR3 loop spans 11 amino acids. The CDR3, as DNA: TGTGCCAGCAGCTCGAGGGGGGGCTGGTATTTT. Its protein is CASSSRGGWYF.

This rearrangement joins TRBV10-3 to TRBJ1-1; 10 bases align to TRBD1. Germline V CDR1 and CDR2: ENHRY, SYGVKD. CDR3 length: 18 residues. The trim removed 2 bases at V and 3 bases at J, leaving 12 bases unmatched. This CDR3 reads CAISELPGTGVEDTEAFF. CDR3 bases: TGTGCCATCAGTGAGCTCCCGGGGACAGGGGTCGAGGACACTGAAGCTTTCTTT.

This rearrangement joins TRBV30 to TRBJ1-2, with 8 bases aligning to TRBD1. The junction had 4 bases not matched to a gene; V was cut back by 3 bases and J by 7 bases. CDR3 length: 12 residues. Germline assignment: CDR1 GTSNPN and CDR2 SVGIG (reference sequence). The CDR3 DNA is TGTGCCTGGAGCCCGACAGGGGTTGGCTACACCTTC. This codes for CAWSPTGVGYTF.

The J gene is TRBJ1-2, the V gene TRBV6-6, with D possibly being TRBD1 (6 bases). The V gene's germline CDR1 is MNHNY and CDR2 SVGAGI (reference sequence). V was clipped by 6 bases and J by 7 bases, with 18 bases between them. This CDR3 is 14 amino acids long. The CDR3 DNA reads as TGTGCCAGCAGCCCCGGAGGGGGGGCCATTGGCTACACCTTC. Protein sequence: CASSPGGGAIGYTF.

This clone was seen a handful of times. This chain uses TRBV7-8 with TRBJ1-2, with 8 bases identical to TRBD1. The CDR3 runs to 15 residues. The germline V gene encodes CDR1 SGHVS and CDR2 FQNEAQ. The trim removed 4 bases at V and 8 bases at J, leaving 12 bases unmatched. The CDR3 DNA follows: TGTGCCAGCAGCTCCTGGACAGGGAAGTCCTGGGGCTACACCTTC. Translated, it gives CASSSWTGKSWGYTF.

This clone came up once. For the CDR3, the DNA is TGCAGCGTTGTTGGGACTGACAGAGATACGCAGTATTTT. This translates into CSVVGTDRDTQYF. The chain couples TRBV29-1 to TRBJ2-3; possible D gene TRBD2, 6 bases. This CDR3 has 13 residues. Germline CDR1 and CDR2: SQVTM and ANQGSEA. V was trimmed by 4 bases and J by 5 bases, leaving 13 bases between them.

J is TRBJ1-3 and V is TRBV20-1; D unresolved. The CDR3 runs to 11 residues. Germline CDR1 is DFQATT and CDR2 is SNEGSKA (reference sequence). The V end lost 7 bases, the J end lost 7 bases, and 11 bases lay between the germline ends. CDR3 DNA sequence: TGCAGTGTCAGCGGGCGGAACACCATATATTTT. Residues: CSVSGRNTIYF.

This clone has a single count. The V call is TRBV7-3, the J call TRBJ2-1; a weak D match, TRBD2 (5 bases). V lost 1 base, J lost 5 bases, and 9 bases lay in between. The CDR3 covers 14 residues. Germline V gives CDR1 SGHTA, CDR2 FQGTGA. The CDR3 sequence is CASSLSGPNNEQFF. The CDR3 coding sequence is TGTGCCAGCAGCTTAAGCGGGCCTAACAATGAGCAGTTCTTC.

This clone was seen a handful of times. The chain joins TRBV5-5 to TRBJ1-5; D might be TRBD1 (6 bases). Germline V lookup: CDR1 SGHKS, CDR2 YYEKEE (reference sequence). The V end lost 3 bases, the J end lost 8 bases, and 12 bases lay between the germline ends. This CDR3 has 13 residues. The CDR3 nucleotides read TGTGCCAGCAGCTGGAGGGGGGGTGAGCCCCAGCATTTT. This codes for CASSWRGGEPQHF.

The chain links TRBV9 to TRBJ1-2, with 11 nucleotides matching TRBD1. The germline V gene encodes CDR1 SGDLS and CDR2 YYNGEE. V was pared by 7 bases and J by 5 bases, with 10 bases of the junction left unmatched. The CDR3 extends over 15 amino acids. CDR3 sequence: CASGEGTGGTYGYTF. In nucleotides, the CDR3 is TGTGCCAGCGGCGAAGGGACAGGGGGTACTTATGGCTACACCTTC.

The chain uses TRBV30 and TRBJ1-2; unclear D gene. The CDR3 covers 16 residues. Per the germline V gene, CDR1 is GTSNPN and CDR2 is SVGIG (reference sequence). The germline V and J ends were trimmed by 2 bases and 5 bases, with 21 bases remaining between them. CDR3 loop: CAWSSIGFGGVYGYTF. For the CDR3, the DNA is TGTGCCTGGAGTTCCATCGGTTTTGGAGGAGTATATGGCTACACCTTC.

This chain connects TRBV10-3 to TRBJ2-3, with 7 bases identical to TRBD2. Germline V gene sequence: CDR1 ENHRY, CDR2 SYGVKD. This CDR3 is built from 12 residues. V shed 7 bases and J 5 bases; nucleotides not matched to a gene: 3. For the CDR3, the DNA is TGTGCCATCATGGGGGGGGGAGATACGCAGTATTTT. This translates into CAIMGGGDTQYF.

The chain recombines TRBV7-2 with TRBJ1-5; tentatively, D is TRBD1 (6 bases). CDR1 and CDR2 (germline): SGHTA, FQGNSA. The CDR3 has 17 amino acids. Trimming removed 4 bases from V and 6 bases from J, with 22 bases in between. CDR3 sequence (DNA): TGTGCCAGCAGCTCTCCATTGGGGCGAAGGGGGAGTCAGCCCCAGCATTTT. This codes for CASSSPLGRRGSQPQHF.

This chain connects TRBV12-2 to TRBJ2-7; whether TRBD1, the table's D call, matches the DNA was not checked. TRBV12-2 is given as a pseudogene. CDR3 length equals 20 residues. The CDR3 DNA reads TGTGCAAGTCGCTTAGCGACCACAGTGGGTGGTAGTGCTGCATCCTACGAGCAGTACTTC. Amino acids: CASRLATTVGGSAASYEQYF.